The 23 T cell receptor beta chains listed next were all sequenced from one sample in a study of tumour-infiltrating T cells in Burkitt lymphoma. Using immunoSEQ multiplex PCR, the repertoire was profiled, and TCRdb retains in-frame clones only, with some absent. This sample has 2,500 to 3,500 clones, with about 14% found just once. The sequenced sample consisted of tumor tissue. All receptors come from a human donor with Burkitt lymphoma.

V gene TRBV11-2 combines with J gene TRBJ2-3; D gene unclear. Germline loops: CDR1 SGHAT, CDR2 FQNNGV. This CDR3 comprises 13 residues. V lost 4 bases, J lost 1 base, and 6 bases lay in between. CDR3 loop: CASSWLGTDTQYF. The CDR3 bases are TGTGCCAGCAGCTGGTTGGGCACAGATACGCAGTATTTT. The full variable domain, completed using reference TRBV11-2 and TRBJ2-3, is EAGVAQSPRYKIIEKRQSVAFWCNPISGHATLYWYQQILGQGPKLLIQFQNNGVVDDSQLPKDRFSAERLKGVDSTLKIQPAKLEDSAVYLCASSWLGTDTQYFGPGTRLTVL.

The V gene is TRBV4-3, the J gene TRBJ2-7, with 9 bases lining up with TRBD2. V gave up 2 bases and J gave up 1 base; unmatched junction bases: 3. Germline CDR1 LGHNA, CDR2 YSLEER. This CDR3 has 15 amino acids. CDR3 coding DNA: TGCGCCAGCAGCCAATGGACTAGCGTATCCTACGAGCAGTACTTC. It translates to CASSQWTSVSYEQYF.

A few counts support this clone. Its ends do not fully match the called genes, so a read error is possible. The CDR3 nucleotides read TGTGCTAGCAGCTACAGCGCACCGGGCGCGTCGGAGCAGTTCTTC. Amino acids: CASSYSAPGASEQFF. The J gene is TRBJ2-1, the V gene TRBV7-7; D is unclear. CDR1 SSHAT and CDR2 FNYEAQ come from the germline V gene (reference sequence). The CDR3 runs to 15 residues.

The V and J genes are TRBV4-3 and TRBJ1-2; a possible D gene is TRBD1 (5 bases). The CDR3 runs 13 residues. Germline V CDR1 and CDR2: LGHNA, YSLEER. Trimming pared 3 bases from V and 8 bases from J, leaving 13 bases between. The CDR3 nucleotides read TGCGCCAGCAGCCATGGGCTGGGACGCGGCTACACCTTC. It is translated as CASSHGLGRGYTF.

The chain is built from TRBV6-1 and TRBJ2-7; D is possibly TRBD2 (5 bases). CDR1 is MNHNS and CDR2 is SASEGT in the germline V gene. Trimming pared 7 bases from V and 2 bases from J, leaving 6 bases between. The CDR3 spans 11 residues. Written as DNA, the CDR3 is TGTGCCAGCATGAGGGCCTACGAGCAGTACTTC. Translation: CASMRAYEQYF.

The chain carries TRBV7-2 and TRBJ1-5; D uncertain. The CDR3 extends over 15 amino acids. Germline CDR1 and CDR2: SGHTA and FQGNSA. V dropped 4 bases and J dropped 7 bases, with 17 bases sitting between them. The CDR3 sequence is CASSSDSGMGQPQHF. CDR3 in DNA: TGTGCCAGCAGCTCCGATTCGGGGATGGGGCAGCCCCAGCATTTT.

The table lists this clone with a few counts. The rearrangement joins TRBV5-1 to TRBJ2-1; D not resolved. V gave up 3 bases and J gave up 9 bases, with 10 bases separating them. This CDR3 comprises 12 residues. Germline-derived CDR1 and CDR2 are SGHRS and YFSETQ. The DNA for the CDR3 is TGCGCCAGCAGCTCTCAGAGTGCTGAGCAGTTCTTC. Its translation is CASSSQSAEQFF.

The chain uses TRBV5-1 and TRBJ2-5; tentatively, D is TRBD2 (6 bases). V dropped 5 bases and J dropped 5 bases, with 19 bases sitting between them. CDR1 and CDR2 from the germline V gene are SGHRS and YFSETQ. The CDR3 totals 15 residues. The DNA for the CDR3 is TGCGCCAGCAGGTCCGGGACCCTCGGAGGGGAGACCCAGTACTTC. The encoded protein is CASRSGTLGGETQYF.

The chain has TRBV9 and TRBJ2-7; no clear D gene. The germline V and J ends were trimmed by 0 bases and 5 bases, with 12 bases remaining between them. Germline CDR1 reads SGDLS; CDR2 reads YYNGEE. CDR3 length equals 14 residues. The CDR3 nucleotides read TGTGCCAGCAGCGTAGACAGTCTTGTCCACGAGCAGTACTTC. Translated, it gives CASSVDSLVHEQYF.

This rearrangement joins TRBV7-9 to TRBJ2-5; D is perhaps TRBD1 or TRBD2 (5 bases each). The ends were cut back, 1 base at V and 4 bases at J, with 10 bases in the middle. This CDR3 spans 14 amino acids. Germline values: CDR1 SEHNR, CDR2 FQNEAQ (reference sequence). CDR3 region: CASSLEKGRETQYF. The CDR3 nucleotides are TGTGCCAGCAGCTTAGAAAAGGGGAGAGAGACCCAGTACTTC.

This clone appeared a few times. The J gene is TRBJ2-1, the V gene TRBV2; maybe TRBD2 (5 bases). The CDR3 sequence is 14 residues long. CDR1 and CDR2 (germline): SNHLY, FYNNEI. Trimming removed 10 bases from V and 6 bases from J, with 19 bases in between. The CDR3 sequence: CAITLRELGNEQFF. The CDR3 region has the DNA TGTGCCATCACCTTAAGGGAGTTGGGCAATGAGCAGTTCTTC.

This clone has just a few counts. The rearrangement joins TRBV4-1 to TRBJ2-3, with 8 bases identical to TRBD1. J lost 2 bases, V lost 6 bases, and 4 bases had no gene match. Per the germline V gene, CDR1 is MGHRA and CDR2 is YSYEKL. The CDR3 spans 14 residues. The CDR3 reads CASSPDRDTDTQYF. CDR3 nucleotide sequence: TGCGCCAGCAGTCCGGACAGGGACACAGATACGCAGTATTTT.

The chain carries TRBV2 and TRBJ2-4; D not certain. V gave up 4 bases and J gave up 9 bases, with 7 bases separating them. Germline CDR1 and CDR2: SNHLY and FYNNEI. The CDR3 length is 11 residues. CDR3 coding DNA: TGTGCCAGCAGTGGTTTGGGCATTCAGTACTTC. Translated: CASSGLGIQYF.

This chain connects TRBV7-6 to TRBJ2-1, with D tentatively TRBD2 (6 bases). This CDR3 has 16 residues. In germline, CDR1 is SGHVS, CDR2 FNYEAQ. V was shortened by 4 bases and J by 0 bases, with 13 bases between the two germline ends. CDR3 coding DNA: TGTGCCAGCAGCTCCCTACTAGCCAGCTCCTACAATGAGCAGTTCTTC. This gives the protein CASSSLLASSYNEQFF.

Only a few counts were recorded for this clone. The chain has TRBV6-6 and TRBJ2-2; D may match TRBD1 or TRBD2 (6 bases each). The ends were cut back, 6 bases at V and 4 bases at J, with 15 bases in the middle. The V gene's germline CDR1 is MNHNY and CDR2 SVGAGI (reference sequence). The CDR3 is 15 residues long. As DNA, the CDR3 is TGTGCCAGCAGCCCAGGGAAGGGGGGCACCGGGGAGCTGTTTTTT. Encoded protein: CASSPGKGGTGELFF.

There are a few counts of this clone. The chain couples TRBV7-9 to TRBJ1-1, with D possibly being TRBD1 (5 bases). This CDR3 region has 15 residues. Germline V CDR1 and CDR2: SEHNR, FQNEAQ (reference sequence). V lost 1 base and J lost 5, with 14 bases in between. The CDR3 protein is CASSLDYGRDTEAFF. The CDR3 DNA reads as TGTGCCAGCAGCTTAGACTACGGCAGGGATACTGAAGCTTTCTTT.

The CDR3 region is CASSQGTRSRSDTQYF. The CDR3 DNA sequence: TGCGCCAGCAGCCAGGGCACGAGGAGTCGGTCAGATACGCAGTATTTT. The rearrangement joins TRBV4-3 to TRBJ2-3, with D unclear. Germline V gives CDR1 LGHNA, CDR2 YSLEER. V was pared by 3 bases and J by 4 bases, with 17 bases between. The CDR3 is 16 amino acids.

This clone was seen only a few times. The CDR3 DNA follows: TGTGCCAGCAGAAATCAGGGGCCCGGGGCCAACGTCCTGACTTTC. Protein product: CASRNQGPGANVLTF. The chain couples TRBV5-4 to TRBJ2-6, with D perhaps matching TRBD1 (6 bases). Germline CDR1 reads SGHNT; CDR2 reads YYREEE (reference sequence). The V end was cut by 5 bases, the J end by 4 bases, with 13 bases between. CDR3 size: 15 residues.

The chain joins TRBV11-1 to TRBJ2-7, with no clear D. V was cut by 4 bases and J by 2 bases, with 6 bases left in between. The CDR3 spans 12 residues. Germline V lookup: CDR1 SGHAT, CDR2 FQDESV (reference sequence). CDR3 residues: CASSSETYEQYF. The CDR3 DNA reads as TGTGCCAGCAGCTCAGAGACCTACGAGCAGTACTTC. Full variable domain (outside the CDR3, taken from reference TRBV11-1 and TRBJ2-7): EAEVAQSPRYKITEKSQAVAFWCDPISGHATLYWYRQILGQGPELLVQFQDESVVDDSQLPKDRFSAERLKGVDSTLKIQPAELGDSAMYLCASSSETYEQYFGPGTRLTVT.

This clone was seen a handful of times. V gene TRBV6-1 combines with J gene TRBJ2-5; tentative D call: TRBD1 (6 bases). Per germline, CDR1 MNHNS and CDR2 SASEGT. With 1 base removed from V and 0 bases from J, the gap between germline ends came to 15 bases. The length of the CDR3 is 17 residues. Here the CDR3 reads CASSEDTGFRYQETQYF. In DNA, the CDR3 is TGTGCCAGCAGTGAAGACACAGGGTTTCGGTACCAAGAGACCCAGTACTTC.

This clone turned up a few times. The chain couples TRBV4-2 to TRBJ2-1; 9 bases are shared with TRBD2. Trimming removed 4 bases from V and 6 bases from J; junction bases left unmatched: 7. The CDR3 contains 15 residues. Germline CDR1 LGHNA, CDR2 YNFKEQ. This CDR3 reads CASSLASGETNEQFF. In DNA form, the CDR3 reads TGTGCCAGCAGCCTAGCTAGCGGGGAAACCAATGAGCAGTTCTTC.

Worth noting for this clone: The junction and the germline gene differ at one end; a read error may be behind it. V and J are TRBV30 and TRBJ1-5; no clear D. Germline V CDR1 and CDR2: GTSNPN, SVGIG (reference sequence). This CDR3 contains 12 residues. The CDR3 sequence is CAWEVDDQSQHF. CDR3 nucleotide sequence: TGTGCCTGGGAAGTGGACGATCAGTCCCAGCATTTT.

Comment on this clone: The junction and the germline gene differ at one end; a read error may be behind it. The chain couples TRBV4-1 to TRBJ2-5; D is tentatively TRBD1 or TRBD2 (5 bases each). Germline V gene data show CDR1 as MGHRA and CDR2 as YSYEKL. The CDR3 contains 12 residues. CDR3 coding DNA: TGCGCCAGCAACCAAGAGGGGGAGACCCAGTACTTC. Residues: CASNQEGETQYF.